These 21 T cell receptor beta chains originate from one sample sequenced in a study of cytomegalovirus exposure and HLA in healthy donors. Primers: 60 Vbeta forward and 13 Jbeta reverse. Libraries were prepared by immunoSEQ multiplex PCR; TCRdb keeps only in-frame clonotypes and omits some of them. The sample shows fewer than 130,000 clones, 70% of them seen only once. Sequencing was carried out using PBMCs. These receptors all stem from a man aged 35 to 55 in good health and CMV-seropositive.

In its sample, this clone was seen a few times. This chain connects TRBV7-3 to TRBJ2-7; D perhaps matches TRBD2 (5 bases). Germline CDR1 is SGHTA and CDR2 is FQGTGA. The CDR3 totals 15 residues. Trimming removed 1 base at V and 5 bases at J, with 15 bases between. For the CDR3, the DNA is TGTGCCAGCAGCTTAATTTCCGGAGGTTTCGACGAGCAGTACGTC. Encoded protein: CASSLISGGFDEQYV.

The genes are TRBV7-2 and TRBJ1-5, with D uncertain. Deletions cut 1 base from V and 3 bases from J, with 13 bases between. The CDR3 length is 16 residues. In germline, CDR1 is SGHTA, CDR2 FQGNSA. The DNA for the CDR3 is TGTGCCAGCAGCTTAGGGTGGGCAGGTCTCAATCAGCCCCAGCATTTT. Its translation: CASSLGWAGLNQPQHF.

The V call is TRBV10-2, the J call TRBJ1-4; 7 nucleotides align to TRBD1. CDR1 is WSHSY, CDR2 SAAADI, per germline. Losses at the gene ends were 4 bases for V and 8 bases for J; bases not matched to a gene: 4. The CDR3 has 13 residues. The CDR3 here is CASSATGAEKLFF. DNA for the CDR3: TGCGCCAGCAGTGCCACAGGGGCCGAAAAACTGTTTTTT.

This clone showed up just a few times. V usage is TRBV6-5 and J usage is TRBJ1-1, with 7 bases aligning to TRBD1. The CDR3 has 14 residues. The V gene's germline CDR1 is MNHEY and CDR2 SVGAGI. V shed 6 bases and J 5 bases; nucleotides not matched to a gene: 9. The CDR3 region has the DNA TGTGCCAGCAGGCGACAGGGCGGTAGAACTGAAGCTTTCTTT. Translating it yields CASRRQGGRTEAFF.

The chain has TRBV25-1 and TRBJ2-7; TRBD1 agrees at 7 bases. The germline CDR1 and CDR2 sequences are MGHDK and SYGVNS. The CDR3 runs 14 residues. V trimming: 4 bases; J trimming: 0 bases; junction bases outside the gene matches: 3. In DNA, the CDR3 is TGTGCCAGCAGTGCCCGGGACAGCTCCTACGAGCAGTACTTC. This encodes CASSARDSSYEQYF.

This clone was seen only a few times. The chain employs TRBV6-5 and TRBJ1-1; maybe TRBD1 (5 bases). V lost 4 bases and J 11 bases, leaving 17 bases between the germline ends. This CDR3 comprises 13 residues. In germline, CDR1 is MNHEY, CDR2 SVGAGI. The CDR3 bases are TGTGCCAGCAGTTCCCTCGACAGTCAGAGGGCTTTCTTT. Amino acid sequence: CASSSLDSQRAFF.

This chain connects TRBV7-9 to TRBJ1-2, with D possibly TRBD1 on 5 matching bases. Germline V gene lookup returns CDR1 SEHNR and CDR2 FQNEAQ (reference sequence). V was cut by 0 bases and J by 4 bases, with 9 bases left in between. The CDR3 is 14 residues long. The CDR3 here is CASSLAQGSYGYTF. CDR3 in DNA: TGTGCCAGCAGCTTAGCGCAGGGCTCCTATGGCTACACCTTC.

The chain combines TRBV19 with TRBJ2-1; TRBD2 agrees at 10 bases. CDR1 is LNHDA, CDR2 SQIVND, per germline (reference sequence). V lost 4 bases, J lost 8 bases, and 8 bases stayed unmatched. The CDR3 is made up of 15 amino acids. The CDR3 region is CASSTGLAAFDEQFF. The CDR3 DNA is TGTGCCAGTAGTACCGGACTAGCGGCTTTCGATGAGCAGTTCTTC.

In this sample, this clone turned up a few times. This chain links TRBV4-1 with TRBJ2-7; 9 nucleotides agree with TRBD1. V lost 0 bases to trimming and J lost 4 bases; unmatched junction nucleotides: 7. The length of the CDR3 is 16 residues. In germline, CDR1 is MGHRA, CDR2 YSYEKL. This chain's CDR3 is CASSQDLGQGLYEQYF. The CDR3 DNA reads TGCGCCAGCAGCCAAGATCTGGGACAGGGTCTGTACGAGCAGTACTTC.

In this sample, this clone turned up a few times. The rearrangement joins TRBV7-9 to TRBJ2-3, with a possible D match to TRBD1 (5 bases). This CDR3 is 16 amino acids long. The V end lost 7 bases, the J end lost 2 bases, and 19 bases lay between the germline ends. Germline V gene data show CDR1 as SEHNR and CDR2 as FQNEAQ (reference sequence). The CDR3 DNA follows: TGTGCCAGCACCACAGGCCTTCTACGTTTCACAGATACGCAGTATTTT. It yields the protein CASTTGLLRFTDTQYF.

The chain combines TRBV29-1 with TRBJ1-5, with 10 bases that match TRBD1. The V segment lost 5 bases and the J segment 5 bases; nucleotides outside the gene matches: 3. Germline CDR1 and CDR2: SQVTM and ANQGSEA. The CDR3 has 13 amino acids. In DNA, the CDR3 is TGCAGCGTTCTGACAGGGGGCTATCAGCCCCAGCATTTT. Translation: CSVLTGGYQPQHF.

The rearrangement joins TRBV4-1 to TRBJ2-5, with 12 bases that match TRBD2. CDR1 is MGHRA, CDR2 YSYEKL, per germline. V shed 4 bases and J 1 base; nucleotides not matched to a gene: 4. The length of the CDR3 is 16 residues. The CDR3 nucleotides are TGCGCCAGCAGCCCAACTAGCGGGAGGCCCCAAGAGACCCAGTACTTC. Its translation: CASSPTSGRPQETQYF.

The chain recombines TRBV15 with TRBJ2-1; 7 bases map to TRBD1. The germline CDR1 and CDR2 sequences are LNHNV and YYDKDF (reference sequence). This CDR3 spans 16 amino acids. The trim removed 0 bases at V and 10 bases at J, leaving 12 bases unmatched. CDR3 region: CATSRDIGGLYPEQFF. The CDR3 region has the DNA TGTGCCACCAGCAGAGATATAGGGGGCCTTTATCCGGAGCAGTTCTTC.

This chain uses TRBV7-2 with TRBJ2-3; no clear D gene. The length of the CDR3 is 14 residues. V dropped 2 bases and J dropped 2 bases, with 8 bases sitting between them. Germline values: CDR1 SGHTA, CDR2 FQGNSA. For the CDR3, the DNA is TGTGCCAGCAGCTTAATAAGCCCCACAGATACGCAGTATTTT. Protein product: CASSLISPTDTQYF.

The rearrangement links TRBV10-2 to TRBJ2-7; D remains unclear. CDR1 is WSHSY, CDR2 SAAADI, per germline. The CDR3 consists of 14 residues. V was cut by 7 bases and J by 1 base, with 14 bases left in between. CDR3 bases: TGCGCCAGCATCAGGTCATCGGTGTCCTACGAGCAGTACTTC. Translation: CASIRSSVSYEQYF.

The rearrangement uses TRBV2 and TRBJ1-2, with a possible D match to TRBD1 (5 bases). The CDR3 sequence is 11 residues long. In germline, CDR1 is SNHLY, CDR2 FYNNEI. The ends were cut back, 8 bases at V and 3 bases at J, with 7 bases in the middle. CDR3 protein: CASGGDYGYTF. The DNA for the CDR3 is TGTGCCAGCGGGGGGGACTATGGCTACACCTTC.

This rearrangement joins TRBV27 to TRBJ1-1; D gene ambiguous. The V gene lost 7 bases and the J gene lost 11 bases, with 8 bases spanning the gap. Germline lookup yields CDR1 MNHEY and CDR2 SMNVEV (reference sequence). The CDR3 is 9 residues long. The CDR3 DNA is TGTGCCAGCAACGTCACTGCTTTCTTT. Encoded protein: CASNVTAFF.

The rearrangement joins TRBV19 to TRBJ1-1; 8 bases match TRBD1. J was trimmed by 0 bases and V by 9 bases; bases with no gene match: 9. From germline, CDR1 is LNHDA and CDR2 SQIVND (reference sequence). The CDR3 is 15 residues long. The CDR3 spells CASRGQGAMNTEAFF. The CDR3 region has the DNA TGTGCCAGCAGGGGCCAGGGGGCTATGAACACTGAAGCTTTCTTT.

In this sample, this clone turned up once. The chain couples TRBV19 to TRBJ2-7; 9 bases are shared with TRBD2. The CDR3 length is 13 residues. From germline, CDR1 is LNHDA and CDR2 SQIVND (reference sequence). Trimming removed 8 bases from V and 7 bases from J; junction bases left unmatched: 9. In DNA, the CDR3 is TGTGCCAGTGCCTTTAGCGGGGGCAGGGAGCAGTACGTC. As protein: CASAFSGGREQYV.

This chain connects TRBV28 to TRBJ2-3; 10 nucleotides agree with TRBD2. The germline V gene has CDR1 MDHEN and CDR2 SYDVKM. The V and J ends lost 3 bases and 4 bases, in that order; junction bases with no gene match: 7. The CDR3 runs to 16 residues. CDR3: CASSLSGRAQADTQYF. The CDR3 DNA reads TGTGCCAGCAGTTTGAGCGGGAGGGCCCAGGCAGATACGCAGTATTTT.

This rearrangement joins TRBV28 to TRBJ2-7, with D maybe TRBD2 (5 bases). The V gene's germline CDR1 is MDHEN and CDR2 SYDVKM. Trimming cost V 2 bases and J 13 bases, with 12 bases left between them. This CDR3 spans 11 amino acids. Written as DNA, the CDR3 is TGTGCCAGCAGTTTAGAGGGATCCCTATACTTC. This sequence encodes CASSLEGSLYF.